These T cell receptor beta chains were read from a single sample in a study of blood T cell repertoires in COVID-19. Clones were read by immunoSEQ multiplex PCR, and TCRdb kept only the in-frame ones, dropping some. In the table there are about 41,000 clones, 70% to 90% of which are singletons. The sample was peripheral blood. The origin of the receptors is a human donor in a cohort sampled during active COVID-19. Each CDR3 is given with its conserved first and last residue. D genes are given only for firm matches. Only part of the rows carry a size: once, few, many, or a class if the clone is expanded.

>-|TRBJ2-7|-|TRBV10-3
TGTGCCATCAGTGAGTCGAGCTACGAGCAGTACTTC
CAISESSYEQYF
>-|TRBJ2-7|-|TRBV6-5
TGTGCCAGCAGTCCCCCCGGAGCACCCGAGCAGTACTTC
CASSPPGAPEQYF
>-|TRBJ2-3|-|TRBV5-1
TGCGCCAGCAGCTTGCAAACGGGCGGGGTTACAGATACGCAGTATTTT
CASSLQTGGVTDTQYF
>TRBD1|TRBJ1-5|-|TRBV10-2
TGCGCCAGCAGTGAGTGGGGACAGGAACATCAGCCCCAGCATTTT
CASSEWGQEHQPQHF
>-|TRBJ2-1|-|TRBV27
TGTGCCAGCAGTTTATTCCAGGTGGCTCCCCTTTACAATGAGCAGTTCTTC
CASSLFQVAPLYNEQFF
>-|TRBJ1-1|-|TRBV14
TGTGCCAGCAGCCCTCCAGCGGTACGGGGAGCTTTCTTT
CASSPPAVRGAFF
>-|TRBJ2-1|-|TRBV5-6
TGTGCCAGCAGCTTACTCCCCTTTACGTGGGGGGGCTTGGTTAAGCAGTTCTTC
CASSLLPFTWGGLVKQFF
>TRBD2|TRBJ2-1|-|TRBV2
TGTGCCAGCAGTGAAGCCGGGGGGAGCTCCTACAATGAGCAGTTCTTC
CASSEAGGSSYNEQFF
>-|TRBJ1-2|once|TRBV5-6
TGTGCCAGCAGCCCCACCCTGACAGGTTCCCCCTATGGCTACACCTTC
CASSPTLTGSPYGYTF
>-|TRBJ1-1|few|TRBV20-1
TGCAGTGCTAGTTCCGGGGGGCGGACTGAAGCTTTCTTT
CSASSGGRTEAFF
>TRBD2|TRBJ2-2|-|TRBV3-1/TRBV3-2
TGTGCCAGCAGCCAAGATCCCGGACTAGCGGGAGGGCCGGCCGGGGAGCTGTTTTTT
CASSQDPGLAGGPAGELFF
>TRBD2|TRBJ2-3|-|TRBV7-2
TGTGCCAGCAGCTTAGACGCGGGAGCGACAGATACGCAGTATTTT
CASSLDAGATDTQYF
>-|TRBJ1-2|once|TRBV6-5
TGTGCCAGCAGTTACGGGGGGGACTATGGCTACACCTTC
CASSYGGDYGYTF
>-|TRBJ2-1|-|TRBV6-2/TRBV6-3
TGTGCCAGCAGTTACCAACCGGACTCATACAATGAGCAGTTCTTC
CASSYQPDSYNEQFF
>-|TRBJ1-1|few|TRBV5-8
TGTGCCAGCAGCTTGTATAGGATAGGGCGGGGGTACACTGAAGCTTTCTTT
CASSLYRIGRGYTEAFF
>-|TRBJ1-5|-|TRBV4-1
TGCGCCAGCAGCCAAGATGGTCGGGGAATCGATCAGCCCCAGCATTTT
CASSQDGRGIDQPQHF
>-|TRBJ1-1|-|TRBV3-1/TRBV3-2
TGTGCCAGCAGCCAAGGTGGGGGGGGCGAGGGCACTGAAGCTTTCTTT
CASSQGGGGEGTEAFF
>TRBD2|TRBJ2-7|-|TRBV28
TGTGCCAGCAGTGTAGCGGGAGTCTTCAACGAGCAGTACTTC
CASSVAGVFNEQYF
>-|TRBJ2-5|-|TRBV12-3/TRBV12-4
TGTGCCAGCAGTGAGGAATCCCAAGAGACCCAGTACTTC
CASSEESQETQYF
>TRBD2|TRBJ2-2|-|TRBV7-3
TGTGCCAGCAGCTTAGGGCTAGCGGGAGGGCCCGGGGAGCTGTTTTTT
CASSLGLAGGPGELFF
>TRBD2|TRBJ2-3|-|TRBV13
TGTGCCAGCAGCCTCATAGCGGGAGAGGGAGATACGCAGTATTTT
CASSLIAGEGDTQYF
>-|TRBJ2-1|-|TRBV6-6
TGTGCCAGCAGTTACTCGGCCGGGACCTACAATGAGCAGTTCTTC
CASSYSAGTYNEQFF
>-|TRBJ2-7|-|TRBV21-1
TGTGCCAGCAGCAGCGAACCGACTCCGCCCTGCTACGAGCAGTACTTC
CASSSEPTPPCYEQYF
>-|TRBJ1-4|once|TRBV6-6
TGTGCCAGCAGTTCGAGGGATGAAAAACTGTTTTTT
CASSSRDEKLFF
>TRBD2|TRBJ2-1|-|TRBV7-9
TGTGCCAGCAGCGCGGGACTAGCGGTATACAATGAGCAGTTCTTC
CASSAGLAVYNEQFF
>TRBD1|TRBJ2-5|-|TRBV7-3
TGTGCCAGCAGCAGCAATACAGGGGGCGCTGGGGAGACCCAGTACTTC
CASSSNTGGAGETQYF
>-|TRBJ2-3|-|TRBV28
TGTGCCAGCAGTTTCGGGGTAGTCCCAGATACGCAGTATTTT
CASSFGVVPDTQYF
>TRBD1|TRBJ1-3|-|TRBV7-6
TGTGCCAGCAGCTTAGTAACACCGGGACAGGGAAACACCATATATTTT
CASSLVTPGQGNTIYF
>TRBD2|TRBJ2-7|-|TRBV4-1
TGCGCCAGCAGCCAAGGGACTAGCGGGGCCCCCTACGAGCAGTACTTC
CASSQGTSGAPYEQYF
>TRBD2|TRBJ2-1|-|TRBV5-8
TGTGCCAGCAGCTTCGGGCGGGTTACCGGGCGGGAGTACTTCAATGAGCAGTTCTTC
CASSFGRVTGREYFNEQFF
>TRBD2|TRBJ2-3|-|TRBV5-1
TGCGCCAGCAGCTTTATAGCGGGAGTGGTAGGAGATACGCAGTATTTT
CASSFIAGVVGDTQYF
>TRBD2|TRBJ2-5|few|TRBV27
TGTGCCAGCAGTTTGACTAGCGGGAGGCAAGAGACCCAGTACTTC
CASSLTSGRQETQYF
>-|TRBJ1-1|-|TRBV24-1
TGTGCCACCAGTGATTCCGGGGACACTGAAGCTTTCTTT
CATSDSGDTEAFF
>TRBD2|TRBJ2-7|once|TRBV27
TGTGCCAGCAATACTGTCTTCGGGGGGTTGGCCTACGAGCAGTACTTC
CASNTVFGGLAYEQYF
>TRBD2|TRBJ2-1|-|TRBV5-3
TGTGCCAGAAGCTTGAAGACTAGCAAGCCTCAAAACTACAATGAGCAGTTCTTC
CARSLKTSKPQNYNEQFF
>TRBD1|TRBJ1-1|-|TRBV11-3
TGTGCCAGCAGCCCGGGACAGCGCACTGAAGCTTTCTTT
CASSPGQRTEAFF
>-|TRBJ1-5|-|TRBV6-5
TGTGCCAGCTCAGGCTTTGGTGGAAATCAGCCCCAGCATTTT
CASSGFGGNQPQHF
>-|TRBJ2-5|-|TRBV6-6
TGTGCCAGCTTTAGCGGAATCTTCCAAGAGACCCAGTACTTC
CASFSGIFQETQYF
>TRBD2|TRBJ2-3|-|TRBV5-4
TGTGCCAGCAGCTTTGGGGGCGGGAGGGCCCGAGATACGCAGTATTTT
CASSFGGGRARDTQYF
>-|TRBJ2-1|-|TRBV27
TGTGCCAGCAGTTACCCGGACAATGAGCAGTTCTTC
CASSYPDNEQFF
>-|TRBJ1-1|-|TRBV10-2
TGCGCCAGCAAAGAACAGACGGATACTGAAGCTTTCTTT
CASKEQTDTEAFF
>-|TRBJ1-1|-|TRBV30
TGTGCCTGGAGTGTAACAACAAACACTGAAGCTTTCTTT
CAWSVTTNTEAFF
>TRBD2|TRBJ2-5|-|TRBV30
TGTGCCTGGAGTGCCCCACTAGCGGGAGTTGGAGAGACCCAGTACTTC
CAWSAPLAGVGETQYF
>TRBD1|TRBJ1-2|-|TRBV14
TGTGCCAGCAGCCAAGAACACAGGGGCGATGGCTACACCTTC
CASSQEHRGDGYTF
>TRBD1|TRBJ2-1|-|TRBV11-3
TGTGCCAGCAGCCTCGGGACAGGGGGCGTAAATGAGCAGTTCTTC
CASSLGTGGVNEQFF